These 25 T cell receptor beta chains were sequenced from one sample in a study of T-cell reconstitution after alpha-beta-depleted transplantation in children. TCRbeta library construction was performed incorporating unique molecular identifiers. A single record per CDR3 protein comes from TCRdb applying MiXCR to the PCR reads. This table holds 400,000 to 500,000 distinct CDR3 sequences, roughly 10% found once. The sample consisted of PBMCs from the stem cell graft donor, taken from the stem cell graft. Receptors originate from a human donor who donated a stem cell graft to a child with acute myeloid leukemia.

This clonotype was counted many times. The chain employs TRBV7-2 and TRBJ2-5; D is ambiguous. This CDR3 region has 13 residues. The V end lost 5 bases, the J end lost 2 bases, and 9 bases lay between the germline ends. Germline V gives CDR1 SGHTA, CDR2 FQGNSA. The CDR3 region is CASSNPGQETQYF. The CDR3 DNA sequence: TGTGCCAGCAGCAATCCCGGGCAAGAGACCCAGTACTTC.

This chain joins TRBV7-9 and TRBJ2-1; perhaps D is TRBD1 or TRBD2 (5 bases each). V lost 7 bases, J lost 9 bases, and 10 bases lay in between. Germline CDR1 SEHNR, CDR2 FQNEAQ (reference sequence). CDR3 length: 11 residues. This chain's CDR3 is CASTPGGEQFF. CDR3 bases: TGTGCCAGCACCCCTGGGGGTGAGCAGTTCTTC.

This clonotype was seen repeatedly, ten times or more. The rearrangement links TRBV7-2 to TRBJ1-6; 7 nucleotides agree with TRBD1. The CDR3 covers 16 residues. V was pared by 5 bases and J by 6 bases, with 10 bases of the junction left unmatched. From germline, CDR1 is SGHTA and CDR2 FQGNSA. This chain's CDR3 is CASSLMVGQPNSPLHF. The CDR3 nucleotides read TGTGCCAGCAGCCTAATGGTGGGACAGCCTAATTCACCCCTCCACTTT.

The V call is TRBV5-4, the J call TRBJ2-5, with TRBD1 matching 9 bases. The CDR3 is 15 residues long. The V segment lost 4 bases and the J segment 1 base; nucleotides outside the gene matches: 5. The germline gives CDR1 SGHNT, CDR2 YYREEE (reference sequence). The DNA of the CDR3 is TGTGCCAGCAGCAGCAGGACAGGGGCCCAAGAGACCCAGTACTTC. Protein sequence: CASSSRTGAQETQYF.

This clonotype was found a few times. The V call is TRBV4-1, the J call TRBJ1-6; no reliable D call. The germline CDR1 and CDR2 sequences are MGHRA and YSYEKL. V gave up 2 bases and J gave up 4 bases, with 3 bases separating them. This CDR3 spans 13 amino acids. The CDR3 nucleotides are TGCGCCAGCAGCCAACAATATAATTCACCCCTCCACTTT. As protein: CASSQQYNSPLHF.

This clonotype was observed a handful of times. The chain uses TRBV12-3 or TRBV12-4 and TRBJ1-2; no firm D call. The CDR3 runs 14 residues. V was cut by 4 bases and J by 0 bases, with 9 bases left in between. The CDR3, as DNA: TGTGCCAGCAGTTCTAGCCCCCCTAACTATGGCTACACCTTC. Amino acids: CASSSSPPNYGYTF.

The V gene is TRBV14, the J gene TRBJ2-1; TRBD1 might be the D (5 bases). V was clipped by 0 bases and J by 6 bases, with 12 bases between them. Germline V lookup: CDR1 SGHDN, CDR2 FVKESK. The CDR3 is 15 residues long. CDR3 bases: TGTGCCAGCAGCCAAGAAGTCGTCAGGGCCAATGAGCAGTTCTTC. This codes for CASSQEVVRANEQFF.

For the CDR3, the DNA is TGCGCCAGCAGCTTGGCCGGACTCTCGAGCTCCTACAATGAGCAGTTCTTC. It is translated as CASSLAGLSSSYNEQFF. The chain is built from TRBV5-1 and TRBJ2-1, with D perhaps TRBD2 (5 bases). Trimming removed 0 bases from V and 0 bases from J, with 13 bases in between. Germline CDR1 is SGHRS and CDR2 is YFSETQ. The CDR3 sequence is 17 residues long. Full variable domain (outside the CDR3, taken from reference TRBV5-1 and TRBJ2-1): KAGVTQTPRYLIKTRGQQVTLSCSPISGHRSVSWYQQTPGQGLQFLFEYFSETQRNKGNFPGRFSGRQFSNSRSEMNVSTLELGDSALYLCASSLAGLSSSYNEQFFGPGTRLTVL.

At least ten counts were recorded for this clonotype. The chain has TRBV4-2 and TRBJ2-1; no clear D gene. Looked up from germline, CDR1 is LGHNA and CDR2 is YNFKEQ. CDR3 length: 12 residues. V lost 3 bases and J 4 bases, leaving 4 bases between the germline ends. The CDR3 DNA sequence: TGTGCCAGCAGCCATCCTTACAATGAGCAGTTCTTC. Protein product: CASSHPYNEQFF.

The chain joins TRBV7-8 to TRBJ1-1, with D perhaps TRBD1 (5 bases). CDR1 is SGHVS, CDR2 FQNEAQ, per germline. Trimming cost V 1 base and J 8 bases, with 17 bases left between them. CDR3 length: 15 residues. The CDR3 loop reads CASSLVVGVVNEAFF. The CDR3 DNA sequence: TGTGCCAGCAGCTTAGTCGTGGGGGTGGTCAACGAAGCTTTCTTT.

There are many counts of this clonotype. The chain combines TRBV7-2 with TRBJ2-5; TRBD2 agrees at 10 bases. With V trimmed by 1 base and J by 5 bases, 4 bases remained unmatched. This CDR3 region has 15 residues. Germline V lookup: CDR1 SGHTA, CDR2 FQGNSA. In DNA form, the CDR3 reads TGTGCCAGCAGCTTAGTTAGCGGGGGGTCGGAGACCCAGTACTTC. Its translation is CASSLVSGGSETQYF.

The V and J genes are TRBV20-1 and TRBJ1-1; unclear D gene. Germline CDR1 reads DFQATT; CDR2 reads SNEGSKA (reference sequence). This CDR3 has 11 residues. Trimming pared 0 bases from V and 7 bases from J, leaving 6 bases between. CDR3 residues: CSARDAGEAFF. CDR3 in DNA: TGCAGTGCTAGAGATGCAGGTGAAGCTTTCTTT.

This clonotype has ten or more counts. The V call is TRBV15, the J call TRBJ2-5, with TRBD1 as a possible D gene (6 bases). Trimming stripped 2 bases from V and 1 base from J, with 8 bases between. The CDR3 runs 14 residues. CDR1 and CDR2 from the germline V gene are LNHNV and YYDKDF (reference sequence). Here the CDR3 reads CATSRLGAQETQYF. The CDR3 DNA sequence: TGTGCCACCAGCAGACTGGGGGCCCAAGAGACCCAGTACTTC.

The chain links TRBV4-1 to TRBJ2-2, with 7 nucleotides matching TRBD2. Losses at the gene ends were 0 bases for V and 5 bases for J; bases not matched to a gene: 6. The CDR3 sequence is 16 residues long. From germline, CDR1 is MGHRA and CDR2 YSYEKL. CDR3 coding DNA: TGCGCCAGCAGCCAAGATCAACTAGCGAGTACCGGGGAGCTGTTTTTT. This sequence encodes CASSQDQLASTGELFF.

The rearrangement uses TRBV18 and TRBJ2-5, with 9 nucleotides matching TRBD2. The CDR3 spans 15 residues. J gave up 4 bases and V 6 bases, and 9 bases lay outside the gene matches. CDR1 and CDR2 (germline): KGHSH, LQKENI. CDR3 sequence reads: CASSRLAGKGETQYF. The CDR3 DNA reads TGTGCCAGCTCGAGGCTAGCGGGGAAGGGAGAGACCCAGTACTTC.

This clonotype was detected ten times or more. The chain links TRBV7-2 to TRBJ2-3; D is unresolved. The V gene's germline CDR1 is SGHTA and CDR2 FQGNSA. V was clipped by 5 bases and J by 6 bases, with 6 bases between them. There are 11 residues in the CDR3. In nucleotides, the CDR3 is TGTGCCAGCAGCCTCGTGGATACGCAGTATTTT. This codes for CASSLVDTQYF.

This clonotype was picked up a small number of times. The chain joins TRBV28 to TRBJ2-2, with 8 bases lining up with TRBD2. CDR1 and CDR2 from the germline V gene are MDHEN and SYDVKM. Trimming at V came to 4 bases and at J to 5 bases, leaving 9 bases not matched to a gene. CDR3 length equals 16 residues. This CDR3 reads CASSSPGTSWTGELFF. As DNA, the CDR3 is TGTGCCAGCAGTTCCCCCGGGACTAGTTGGACCGGGGAGCTGTTTTTT.

This clonotype was recorded a few times. The gene calls are TRBV2 and TRBJ2-3; 7 bases line up with TRBD2. The germline gives CDR1 SNHLY, CDR2 FYNNEI. Unmatched junction bases numbered 7, after V lost 3 bases and J lost 4 bases. This CDR3 region has 15 residues. The CDR3 region is CASSELLGRADTQYF. DNA for the CDR3: TGTGCCAGCAGTGAGCTACTAGGGAGGGCAGATACGCAGTATTTT.

This clonotype was seen a few times. The gene calls are TRBV18 and TRBJ1-2, with a tentative D call TRBD1 (6 bases). Per the germline V gene, CDR1 is KGHSH and CDR2 is LQKENI. V was trimmed by 1 base and J by 2 bases, leaving 11 bases between them. The CDR3 extends over 15 amino acids. The CDR3 protein is CASSPQDSVNYGYTF. Written as DNA, the CDR3 is TGTGCCAGCTCACCACAGGACAGCGTCAACTATGGCTACACCTTC.

V gene TRBV15 combines with J gene TRBJ2-5, with D maybe TRBD1 (5 bases). This CDR3 comprises 15 residues. Germline loops: CDR1 LNHNV, CDR2 YYDKDF (reference sequence). Deletions cut 0 bases from V and 5 bases from J, with 13 bases between. CDR3 bases: TGTGCCACCAGCAGAGATCCAGGGCCCCAGGAGACCCAGTACTTC. Translated, it gives CATSRDPGPQETQYF. Full variable domain (missing parts from reference TRBV15 and TRBJ2-5): DAMVIQNPRYQVTQFGKPVTLSCSQTLNHNVMYWYQQKSSQAPKLLFHYYDKDFNNEADTPDNFQSRRPNTSFCFLDIRSPGLGDTAMYLCATSRDPGPQETQYFGPGTRLLVL.

This clonotype was observed a few times. CDR3 region: CASSPSGSLNTEAFF. The CDR3 DNA sequence: TGTGCCAGCAGCCCCTCGGGATCTTTAAACACTGAAGCTTTCTTT. V and J are TRBV5-4 and TRBJ1-1; no clear D gene. The CDR3 consists of 15 residues. Per the germline V gene, CDR1 is SGHNT and CDR2 is YYREEE (reference sequence). V was shortened by 4 bases and J by 2 bases, with 15 bases between the two germline ends.

This chain joins TRBV4-1 and TRBJ1-5; TRBD1 is a possible D gene (5 bases). Between the trimmed V and J ends, which lost 0 bases and 2 bases, there was a span of 11 bases. The CDR3 sequence is 16 residues long. Germline V gene lookup returns CDR1 MGHRA and CDR2 YSYEKL. The CDR3 reads CASSQDGGLGNQPQHF. The CDR3, as DNA: TGCGCCAGCAGCCAAGACGGGGGATTGGGCAATCAGCCCCAGCATTTT.

The gene calls are TRBV12-1 and TRBJ2-6; the D call TRBD1 from the table was never checked on the DNA. TRBV12-1 is noted as a pseudogene. CDR3 length equals 17 residues. The CDR3 is CASSPGLGAGGANVLTF. CDR3 bases: TGTGCCAGCAGCCCTGGCCTGGGGGCTGGTGGGGCCAACGTCCTGACTTTC.

In its sample, this clonotype was seen a few times. The rearrangement uses TRBV4-3 and TRBJ2-2, with 9 bases fitting TRBD2. The CDR3 spans 15 residues. Germline V gene data show CDR1 as LGHNA and CDR2 as YSLEER. Trimming removed 5 bases from V and 0 bases from J; junction bases left unmatched: 1. In nucleotides, the CDR3 is TGCGCCAGCAGCTGGACTAGCGCGAACACCGGGGAGCTGTTTTTT. Translated, it gives CASSWTSANTGELFF.

The V and J genes are TRBV14 and TRBJ1-2, with unresolved D. The CDR3 covers 13 residues. Germline CDR1 reads SGHDN; CDR2 reads FVKESK. Trimming shortened V by 1 base and J by 2 bases, and 5 bases separated the two germline ends. CDR3 protein: CASSQVGNYGYTF. The CDR3 DNA follows: TGTGCCAGCAGCCAAGTTGGAAACTATGGCTACACCTTC.